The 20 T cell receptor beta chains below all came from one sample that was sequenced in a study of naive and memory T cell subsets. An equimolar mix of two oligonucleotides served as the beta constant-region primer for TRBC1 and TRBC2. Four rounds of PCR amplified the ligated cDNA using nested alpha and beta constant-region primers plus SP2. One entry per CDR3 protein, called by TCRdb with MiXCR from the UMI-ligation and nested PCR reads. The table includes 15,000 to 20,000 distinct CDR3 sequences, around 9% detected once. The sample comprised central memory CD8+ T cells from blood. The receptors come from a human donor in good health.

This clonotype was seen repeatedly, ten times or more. The CDR3 here is CASSEDSTGGFEQYF. The CDR3 bases are TGTGCCAGCAGTGAAGATTCTACAGGGGGTTTCGAGCAGTACTTC. This chain uses TRBV6-1 with TRBJ2-7, with 8 bases fitting TRBD1. With V trimmed by 1 base and J by 6 bases, 8 bases remained unmatched. Germline lookup yields CDR1 MNHNS and CDR2 SASEGT. The CDR3 is 15 amino acids.

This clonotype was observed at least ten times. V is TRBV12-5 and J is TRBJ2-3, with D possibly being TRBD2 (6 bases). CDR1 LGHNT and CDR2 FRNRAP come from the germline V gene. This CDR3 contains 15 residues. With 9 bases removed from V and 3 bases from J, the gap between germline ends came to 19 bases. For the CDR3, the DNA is TGTGCTAGGAGGGGAGGAGACTGGCGAACAGATACGCAGTATTTT. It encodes CARRGGDWRTDTQYF.

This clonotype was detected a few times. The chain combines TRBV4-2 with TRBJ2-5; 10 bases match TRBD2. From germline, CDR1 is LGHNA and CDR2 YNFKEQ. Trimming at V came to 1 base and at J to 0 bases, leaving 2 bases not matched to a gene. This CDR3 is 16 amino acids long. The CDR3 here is CASSQGTSGNQETQYF. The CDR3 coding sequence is TGTGCCAGCAGCCAAGGAACTAGCGGGAACCAAGAGACCCAGTACTTC.

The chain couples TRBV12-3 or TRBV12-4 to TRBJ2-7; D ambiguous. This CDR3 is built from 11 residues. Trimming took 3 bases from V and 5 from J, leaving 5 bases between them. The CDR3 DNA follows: TGTGCCAGCAGTTTTGGGAACGAGCAGTACTTC. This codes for CASSFGNEQYF.

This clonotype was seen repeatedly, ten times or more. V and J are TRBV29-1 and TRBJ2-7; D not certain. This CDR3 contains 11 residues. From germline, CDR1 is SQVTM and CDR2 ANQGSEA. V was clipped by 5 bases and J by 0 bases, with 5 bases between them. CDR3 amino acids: CSVLASYEQYF. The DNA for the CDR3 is TGCAGCGTTTTAGCCTCCTACGAGCAGTACTTC.

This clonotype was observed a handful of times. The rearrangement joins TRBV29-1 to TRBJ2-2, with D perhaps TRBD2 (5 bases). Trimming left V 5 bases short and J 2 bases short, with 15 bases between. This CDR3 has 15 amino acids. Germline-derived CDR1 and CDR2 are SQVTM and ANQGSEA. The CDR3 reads CSVKEPDFNTGELFF. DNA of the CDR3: TGCAGCGTTAAGGAACCGGACTTCAACACCGGGGAGCTGTTTTTT.

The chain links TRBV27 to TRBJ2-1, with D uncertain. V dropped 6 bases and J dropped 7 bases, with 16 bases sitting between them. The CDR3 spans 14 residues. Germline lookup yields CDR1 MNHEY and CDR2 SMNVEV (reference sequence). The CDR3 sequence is CASRKVWSVNEQFF. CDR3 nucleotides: TGTGCCAGCAGGAAGGTGTGGTCGGTAAATGAGCAGTTCTTC.

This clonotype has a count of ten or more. CDR3 loop: CAWATGLAGPYEQYF. In nucleotides, the CDR3 is TGTGCCTGGGCCACGGGACTAGCGGGGCCGTACGAGCAGTACTTC. This chain links TRBV30 with TRBJ2-7, with 13 bases lining up with TRBD2. Germline lookup yields CDR1 GTSNPN and CDR2 SVGIG (reference sequence). V shed 5 bases, J shed 4 bases, and the junction held 8 bases outside the gene matches. The CDR3 is made up of 15 amino acids.

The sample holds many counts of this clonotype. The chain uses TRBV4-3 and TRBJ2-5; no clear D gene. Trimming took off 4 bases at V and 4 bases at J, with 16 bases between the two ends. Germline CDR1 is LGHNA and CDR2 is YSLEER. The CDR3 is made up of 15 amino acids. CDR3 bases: TGCGCCAGCAGCCTAAATATCGGGTGGGGAGAGACCCAGTACTTC. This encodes CASSLNIGWGETQYF.

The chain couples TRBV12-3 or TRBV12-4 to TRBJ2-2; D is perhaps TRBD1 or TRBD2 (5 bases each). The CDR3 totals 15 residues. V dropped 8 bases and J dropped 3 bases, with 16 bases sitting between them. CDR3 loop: CASAQRGADTGELFF. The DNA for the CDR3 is TGTGCCAGCGCCCAGAGGGGCGCGGACACCGGGGAGCTGTTTTTT.

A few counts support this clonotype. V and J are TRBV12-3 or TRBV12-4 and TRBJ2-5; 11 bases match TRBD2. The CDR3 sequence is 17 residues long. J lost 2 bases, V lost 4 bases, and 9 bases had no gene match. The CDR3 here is CASSSHSGRGCQETQYF. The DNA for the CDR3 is TGTGCCAGCAGTTCCCATAGCGGGAGGGGATGTCAAGAGACCCAGTACTTC.

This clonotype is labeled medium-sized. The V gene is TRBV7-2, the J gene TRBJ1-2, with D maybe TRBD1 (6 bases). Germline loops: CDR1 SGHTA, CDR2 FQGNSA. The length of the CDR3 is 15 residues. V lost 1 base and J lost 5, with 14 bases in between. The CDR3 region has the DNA TGTGCCAGCAGCTTAGGGGACACCCTTTTGTATGGCTACACCTTC. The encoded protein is CASSLGDTLLYGYTF.

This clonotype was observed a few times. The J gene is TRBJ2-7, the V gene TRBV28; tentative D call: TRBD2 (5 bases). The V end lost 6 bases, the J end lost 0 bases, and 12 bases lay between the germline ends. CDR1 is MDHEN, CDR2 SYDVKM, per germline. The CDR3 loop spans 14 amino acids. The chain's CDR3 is CASSPLDYSYEQYF. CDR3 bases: TGTGCCAGCAGCCCCCTAGACTACTCCTACGAGCAGTACTTC. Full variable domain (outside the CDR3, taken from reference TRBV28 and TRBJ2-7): DVKVTQSSRYLVKRTGEKVFLECVQDMDHENMFWYRQDPGLGLRLIYFSYDVKMKEKGDIPEGYSVSREKKERFSLILESASTNQTSMYLCASSPLDYSYEQYFGPGTRLTVT.

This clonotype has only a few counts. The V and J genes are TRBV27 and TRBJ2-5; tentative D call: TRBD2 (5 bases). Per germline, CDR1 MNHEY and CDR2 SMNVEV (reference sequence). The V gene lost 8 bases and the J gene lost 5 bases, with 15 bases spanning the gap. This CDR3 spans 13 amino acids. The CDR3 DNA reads TGTGCCAGCCATAGTCTAGCCCGGGAGACCCAGTACTTC. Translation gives CASHSLARETQYF.

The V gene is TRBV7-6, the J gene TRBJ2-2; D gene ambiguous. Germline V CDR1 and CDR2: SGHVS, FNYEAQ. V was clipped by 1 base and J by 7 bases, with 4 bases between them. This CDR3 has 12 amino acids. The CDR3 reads CASSLDGGELFF. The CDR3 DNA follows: TGTGCCAGCAGCTTAGATGGCGGGGAGCTGTTTTTT.

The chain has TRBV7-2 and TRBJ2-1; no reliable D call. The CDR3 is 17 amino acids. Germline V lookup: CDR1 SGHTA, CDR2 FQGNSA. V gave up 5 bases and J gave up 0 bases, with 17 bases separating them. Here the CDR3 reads CASSLWALDSSYNEQFF. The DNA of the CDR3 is TGTGCCAGCAGCCTATGGGCTCTCGATAGCTCCTACAATGAGCAGTTCTTC. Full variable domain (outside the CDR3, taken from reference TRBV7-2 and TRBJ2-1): GAGVSQSPSNKVTEKGKDVELRCDPISGHTALYWYRQSLGQGLEFLIYFQGNSAPDKSGLPSDRFSAERTGGSVSTLTIQRTQQEDSAVYLCASSLWALDSSYNEQFFGPGTRLTVL.

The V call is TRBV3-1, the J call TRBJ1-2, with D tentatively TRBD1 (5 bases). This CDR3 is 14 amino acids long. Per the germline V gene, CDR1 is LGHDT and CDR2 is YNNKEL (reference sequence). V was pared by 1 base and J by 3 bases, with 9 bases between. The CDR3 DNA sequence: TGTGCCAGCAGCCAAGTAGGGGACTACTATGGCTACACCTTC. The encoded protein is CASSQVGDYYGYTF.

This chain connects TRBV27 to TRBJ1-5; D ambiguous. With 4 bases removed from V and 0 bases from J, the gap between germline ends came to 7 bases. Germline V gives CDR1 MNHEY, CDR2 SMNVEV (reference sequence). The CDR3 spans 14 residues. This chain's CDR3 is CASSSGNSNQPQHF. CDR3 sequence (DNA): TGTGCCAGCAGTTCGGGAAATAGCAATCAGCCCCAGCATTTT.

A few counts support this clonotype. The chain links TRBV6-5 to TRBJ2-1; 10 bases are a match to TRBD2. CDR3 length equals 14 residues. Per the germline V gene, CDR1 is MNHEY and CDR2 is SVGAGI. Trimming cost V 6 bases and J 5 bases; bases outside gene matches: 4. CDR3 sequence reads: CASRKREGDNEQFF. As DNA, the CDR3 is TGTGCCAGCAGGAAGCGGGAGGGAGACAATGAGCAGTTCTTC.

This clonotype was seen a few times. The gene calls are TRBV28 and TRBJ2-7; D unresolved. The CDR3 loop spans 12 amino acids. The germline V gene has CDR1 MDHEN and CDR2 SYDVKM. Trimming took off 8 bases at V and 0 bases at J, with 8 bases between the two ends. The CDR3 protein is CASSGPSYEQYF. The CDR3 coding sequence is TGTGCCAGCTCGGGTCCCTCCTACGAGCAGTACTTC. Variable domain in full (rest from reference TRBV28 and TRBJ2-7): DVKVTQSSRYLVKRTGEKVFLECVQDMDHENMFWYRQDPGLGLRLIYFSYDVKMKEKGDIPEGYSVSREKKERFSLILESASTNQTSMYLCASSGPSYEQYFGPGTRLTVT.